This T cell receptor (beta chain) was profiled in a study of beta chain features in type 1 diabetes. Study outcomes and limitations: Whatever favoring of shorter templates PCR might show would apply equally to patients and controls.

TCRB transcripts that were expressed got sequenced, as all of the isolated RNA had been reverse transcribed. Using immunoSEQ multiplex PCR, the repertoire was profiled, and TCRdb retains in-frame clones only, with some absent. The sample yields about 160,000 clones, 7.5% to 9.5% seen once. Germline trimming cut 3 bases from V and 5 bases from J; bases unmatched to any gene: 6. Germline CDR1 reads SGHRS; CDR2 reads YFSETQ. This CDR3 is 16 amino acids long. Notes on this clone: Its matching antigen is unknown.

The rearrangement links TRBV5-1 to TRBJ2-5; TRBD2 matches at 14 bases. The receptor's source is a woman younger than 35 in good health. The sample comprised central memory CD4+ T cells from blood. CDR3 region: CASSSGLAGGDETQYF. Written as DNA, the CDR3 is TGCGCCAGCAGCTCCGGACTAGCGGGGGGTGATGAGACCCAGTACTTC.